This T cell receptor beta chain was observed in a study of tumor and adjacent non-tumor tissue in lung cancer. Across the whole study: Samples averaged roughly 4.3 million productive TCRbeta reads each.

The template was RNA from unsorted bulk tissue. Distant lung tissue was collected more than 3 cm away from the tumor edge. The CDR3 is 12 residues long. From germline, CDR1 is SGHNT and CDR2 YENEEA. Three rounds of nested PCR, following a modified ARM-PCR protocol, produced the TCRbeta library. MiXCR was run by TCRdb on the multiplex PCR reads, yielding one entry per CDR3 protein. Here the sample spans roughly 43,000 distinct CDR3 sequences, around three fifths being singletons. The chain carries TRBV11-3 and TRBJ2-7; D uncertain. The tail of the sequence fits TRBJ2-5 better, so the J call may be wrong. Source material: distant non-tumor lung tissue. The TCR originated in a middle-aged man with non-small cell lung cancer. The CDR3: CASSLDLGTQYF. The CDR3, as DNA: TGTGCCAGCAGCTTAGATCTTGGGACCCAGTACTTC.